A single sample gave rise to the 13 T cell receptor beta chains below, sequenced in a study of T cell responses to AZD1222 COVID-19 vaccine (dated by TCRdb to the early 2020s). The label giving this sample's time point can be read as: about 28 days (+/-7) after the second vaccine dose. Libraries were made using the immunoSEQ multiplex PCR assay. This is the immuneACCESS table as TCRdb keeps it, with only in-frame sequences that have V and J called. A part of the clones is gone; compared with another copy, unresolved V genes explain less than half, and the rest is unexplained. The sample yields approximately 150,000 clones; roughly 90% were counted once. Less than 3.5% of the sample is held by the ten biggest clonotypes. The sample was peripheral blood, taken 28 days after the second AZD1222 dose. Receptors originate from an adult who received the AZD1222 COVID-19 vaccine.

The count of this clone is one. The chain uses TRBV18 and TRBJ1-6; TRBD1 is a possible D gene (6 bases). The CDR3 spans 15 residues. The V end was cut by 2 bases, the J end by 7 bases, with 12 bases between. From germline, CDR1 is KGHSH and CDR2 LQKENI. The CDR3 DNA reads as TGTGCCAGCTCACCAGTGCCAGGGGTAAATTCACCCCTCCACTTT. Translation gives CASSPVPGVNSPLHF.

This chain connects TRBV6-5 to TRBJ2-3, with D perhaps matching TRBD2 (6 bases). The CDR3 sequence is 14 residues long. V was trimmed by 5 bases and J by 1 base, leaving 10 bases between them. CDR1 is MNHEY and CDR2 is SVGAGI in the germline V gene. Written as DNA, the CDR3 is TGTGCCAGCAGTACCTGGGAGGGCACAGATACGCAGTATTTT. Translation: CASSTWEGTDTQYF.

The genes are TRBV2 and TRBJ2-7; D is possibly TRBD1 (5 bases). The length of the CDR3 is 13 residues. V was shortened by 7 bases and J by 2 bases, with 12 bases between the two germline ends. Per the germline V gene, CDR1 is SNHLY and CDR2 is FYNNEI. The CDR3 protein is CASTPGKPYEQYF. The CDR3 DNA is TGTGCCAGCACCCCAGGGAAACCCTACGAGCAGTACTTC.

A word on this clone: At one of its ends the junction is not consistent with the germline gene, which may arise from a read error. The chain combines TRBV12-3 or TRBV12-4 with TRBJ1-2; D is perhaps TRBD1 (6 bases). The CDR3 consists of 11 residues. The CDR3, as DNA: TGTGCCAGCAGTTTATGGACAGCTATCGCCTTC. The encoded protein is CASSLWTAIAF.

CDR3: CASSFYNTIYF. In DNA form, the CDR3 reads TGTGCCAGCAGTTTCTATAACACCATATATTTT. The V and J genes are TRBV6-5 and TRBJ1-3, with D unresolved. Trimming removed 4 bases at V and 7 bases at J, with 5 bases between. CDR1 is MNHEY, CDR2 SVGAGI, per germline. This CDR3 region has 11 residues.

This clone came up a few times. The chain has TRBV5-4 and TRBJ2-7; TRBD2 matches 13 bases. The CDR3 loop spans 15 amino acids. Trimming at V came to 4 bases and at J to 6 bases, leaving 7 bases not matched to a gene. Looked up from germline, CDR1 is SGHNT and CDR2 is YYREEE (reference sequence). The CDR3 spells CASSTRLAGGGEQYF. CDR3 DNA: TGTGCCAGCAGCACCAGACTAGCGGGAGGTGGCGAGCAGTACTTC.

The V and J genes are TRBV21-1 and TRBJ1-5; TRBD1, the table's D call, was not compared with the DNA. TRBV21-1 is a pseudogene. The CDR3 is 15 residues long. Here the CDR3 DNA reads TGTGCCAGCAGCGCCCGGGACAGGATAAATCAGCCCCAGCATTTT. This translates into CASSARDRINQPQHF.

This clone was recorded only once. This sequence joins TRBV10-3 and TRBJ2-2; the D gene is possibly TRBD1 (5 bases). The germline gives CDR1 ENHRY, CDR2 SYGVKD. The CDR3 is 16 amino acids. V was pared by 4 bases and J by 2 bases, with 14 bases between. CDR3 loop: CAISVGPGHNTGELFF. CDR3 coding DNA: TGTGCCATCAGTGTAGGCCCCGGACACAACACCGGGGAGCTGTTTTTT.

The chain recombines TRBV3-1 (or the pseudogene TRBV3-2) with TRBJ2-1, with D hard to call. This CDR3 is 15 amino acids long. V lost 4 bases and J 8 bases, leaving 18 bases between the germline ends. CDR1 and CDR2 from the germline V gene are LGHDT and YNNKEL (reference sequence). CDR3 DNA: TGTGCCAGCAGCCCCCCTACTTTGGGTTCACATGAGCAGTTCTTC. Amino acid sequence: CASSPPTLGSHEQFF.

This clone is a singleton in its sample. The chain recombines TRBV7-8 with TRBJ1-5; D call uncertain. The ends were cut back, 2 bases at V and 3 bases at J, with 11 bases in the middle. This CDR3 spans 15 amino acids. Germline V gene sequence: CDR1 SGHVS, CDR2 FQNEAQ. Here the CDR3 DNA reads TGTGCCAGCAGCTTATCGAGGGCTCACAATCAGCCCCAGCATTTT. Translating gives CASSLSRAHNQPQHF. The whole variable domain, remainder taken from reference TRBV7-8 and TRBJ1-5, is GAGVSQSPRYKVAKRGQDVALRCDPISGHVSLFWYQQALGQGPEFLTYFQNEAQLDKSGLPSDRFFAERPEGSVSTLKIQRTQQEDSAVYLCASSLSRAHNQPQHFGDGTRLSIL.

V and J are TRBV7-9 and TRBJ2-2; D is unclear. Germline V lookup: CDR1 SEHNR, CDR2 FQNEAQ (reference sequence). This CDR3 has 14 residues. Trimming took off 1 base at V and 1 base at J, with 4 bases between the two ends. The CDR3 nucleotides are TGTGCCAGCAGCTTAGAGGGGAACACCGGGGAGCTGTTTTTT. Amino acid sequence: CASSLEGNTGELFF.

This clone was found once. The rearrangement joins TRBV3-1 (or the pseudogene TRBV3-2) to TRBJ2-3; D uncertain. Per germline, CDR1 LGHDT and CDR2 YNNKEL (reference sequence). The V gene lost 0 bases and the J gene lost 6 bases, with 13 bases spanning the gap. This CDR3 has 15 residues. The chain's CDR3 is CASSQDGKVRDTQYF. The CDR3 region has the DNA TGTGCCAGCAGCCAAGATGGTAAAGTTCGCGATACGCAGTATTTT.

The chain links TRBV11-1 to TRBJ2-1; 8 bases are a match to TRBD2. Trimming cost V 8 bases and J 4 bases; bases outside gene matches: 13. This CDR3 region has 16 residues. Germline V CDR1 and CDR2: SGHAT, FQDESV (reference sequence). CDR3 DNA sequence: TGTGCCAGCTCCGCGCTAGGGAGCGGGGGTTACAATGAGCAGTTCTTC. It is translated as CASSALGSGGYNEQFF.